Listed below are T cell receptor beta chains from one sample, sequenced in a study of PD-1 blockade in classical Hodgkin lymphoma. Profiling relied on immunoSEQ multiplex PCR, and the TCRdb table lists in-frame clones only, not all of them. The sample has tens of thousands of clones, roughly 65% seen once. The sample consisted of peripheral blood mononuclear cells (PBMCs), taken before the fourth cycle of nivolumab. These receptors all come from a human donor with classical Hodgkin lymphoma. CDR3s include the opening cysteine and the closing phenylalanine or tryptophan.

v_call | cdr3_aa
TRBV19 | CASSPTGGKAGELFF
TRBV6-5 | CASSRGVSQPQHF
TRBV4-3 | CASSQGQGHEKLFF
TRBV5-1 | CASSLEVNNEQFF
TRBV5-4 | CASSPSGREALQTQYF
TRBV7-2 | CASSLGTGRYSPLHF
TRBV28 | CASPGTDYNEQFF
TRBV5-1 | CASSFTGTPGEQYF
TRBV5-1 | CASSPVAPGNTIYF
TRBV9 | CASSATGLPYNEQFF
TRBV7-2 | CASSFWGPKNIQYF
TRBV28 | CASTLDLGTSGNTGELFF
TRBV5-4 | CASSLAQGRFSGNTIYF
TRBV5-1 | CASSLNTIGTGELFF
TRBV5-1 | CASSPRLGNNEQFF
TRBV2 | CASSSGGWEAFF
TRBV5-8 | CATGPGQGATDTQYF
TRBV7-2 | CASNPGGVAGELFF
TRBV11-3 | CASSLGGQGRYNEQFF
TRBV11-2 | CASSLARGRSNEQFF
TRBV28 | CASTGTGSYEQYF
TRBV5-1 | CASSLGGHYGYTF
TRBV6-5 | CASSEHDTQYF
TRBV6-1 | CASSDRDIRTAFF
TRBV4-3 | CASSQDFNQPQHF
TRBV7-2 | CASSLVAGTGNTGELFF
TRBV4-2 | CASSQGRAQGHREQYF
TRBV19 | CASSPAGVNTGELFF
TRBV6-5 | CASRGYGYTF
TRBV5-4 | CASSLGAGNMNTEAFF
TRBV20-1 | CSAGVYNEQFF
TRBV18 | CASSPPKTSYEQYF
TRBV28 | CASSLIWSNTGELFF
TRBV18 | CASSMGQGSNEQFF
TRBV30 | CAWSTTGELFF
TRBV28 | CASQTGGGGNYGYTF
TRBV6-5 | CASSYLLMGPEAFF
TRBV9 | CASSATGTSGYEQYF
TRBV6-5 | CASSYRRSYEQYF
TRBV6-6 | CASSYSASESYNEQFF